One T cell receptor (beta chain) is described in this entry. Antigen: not known. The data are from a study of cytomegalovirus exposure and HLA in healthy donors. Study at large: Later analysis reported that the 120 or so validation repertoires shared the platform of the roughly 670 first-cohort repertoires.

The study's findings and limits: Most TCR sequences showed up rarely, but some public TCRs showed up in many donors. CMV antigen specificity was confirmed in vitro for a few CMV-associated chains.

Data came from immunoSEQ multiplex PCR; TCRdb stores just in-frame clones and leaves some out. The sample records some 150,000 clones, about 89% being singletons. V was clipped by 3 bases and J by 6 bases, with 10 bases between them. This CDR3 has 12 residues. Germline V gives CDR1 SGDLS, CDR2 YYNGEE. V gene TRBV9 combines with J gene TRBJ2-7, with D possibly matching TRBD2 (6 bases). The sequence was collected from a man aged 18 to 30 in good health and CMV-seropositive. The sample taken for sequencing was PBMCs. The CDR3 loop is CASSAAEGEQYF. The CDR3 nucleotides read TGTGCCAGCAGCGCCGCGGAGGGCGAGCAGTACTTC.